The next 6 T cell receptor beta chains were all read from a single sample in a study of cytotoxic CD8 clonotypes in ibrutinib-treated CLL. Measured with immunoSEQ multiplex PCR; TCRdb has only the in-frame clones, and not every one. The table shows some 130,000 clones, with approximately 90% occurring only once. Sequenced here: PBMCs, sampled after 12 months of ibrutinib treatment. The receptors derive from a human donor with chronic lymphocytic leukemia.

The gene calls are TRBV28 and TRBJ2-1, with 13 bases that match TRBD2. The V gene's germline CDR1 is MDHEN and CDR2 SYDVKM. After removal of 8 bases from V and 10 bases from J, the junction contained 8 bases not matched to a gene. The CDR3 runs 14 residues. Written as DNA, the CDR3 is TGTGCCAGCGGAGGGACTAGCGGGATAGGGGAGCAGTTCTTC. It codes for CASGGTSGIGEQFF.

The rearrangement links TRBV7-9 to TRBJ2-3; the match to TRBD1 covers 9 bases. CDR1 and CDR2 (germline): SEHNR, FQNEAQ (reference sequence). There are 15 residues in the CDR3. J gave up 2 bases and V 7 bases, and 7 bases lay outside the gene matches. This CDR3 reads CASKPDRGFTDTQYF. CDR3 DNA sequence: TGTGCCAGCAAGCCAGACAGGGGGTTCACAGATACGCAGTATTTT.

The chain employs TRBV27 and TRBJ2-5, with D unresolved. With 2 bases removed from V and 5 bases from J, the gap between germline ends came to 12 bases. The CDR3 runs to 14 residues. Germline V gene sequence: CDR1 MNHEY, CDR2 SMNVEV (reference sequence). The CDR3 sequence is CASSLRPRSETQYF. CDR3 DNA: TGTGCCAGCAGTTTACGGCCACGGTCGGAGACCCAGTACTTC.

The chain joins TRBV6-6 to TRBJ2-7; D is perhaps TRBD1 (6 bases). This CDR3 has 12 residues. Trimming stripped 7 bases from V and 6 bases from J, with 13 bases between. Germline V gene lookup returns CDR1 MNHNY and CDR2 SVGAGI (reference sequence). CDR3 protein: CASTKQGGEQYF. The CDR3 nucleotides read TGTGCCAGCACCAAACAGGGCGGCGAGCAGTACTTC.

This chain links TRBV10-2 with TRBJ1-4; 7 bases fit TRBD1. The germline CDR1 and CDR2 sequences are WSHSY and SAAADI. The CDR3 covers 15 residues. V lost 6 bases and J lost 6; bases outside the gene matches: 10. As DNA, the CDR3 is TGCGCCAGCAGGGACGAACAGGGGCTCGATGAAAAACTGTTTTTT. Its translation: CASRDEQGLDEKLFF.

Only one count was recorded for this clone. The chain employs TRBV27 and TRBJ1-3; the D gene is possibly TRBD1 (6 bases). The CDR3 consists of 14 residues. Germline CDR1 and CDR2: MNHEY and SMNVEV (reference sequence). V lost 3 bases to trimming and J lost 4 bases, with 10 bases between them. CDR3 in amino acids: CASSLGAVGNTIYF. DNA of the CDR3: TGTGCCAGCAGTTTGGGGGCTGTCGGAAACACCATATATTTT.